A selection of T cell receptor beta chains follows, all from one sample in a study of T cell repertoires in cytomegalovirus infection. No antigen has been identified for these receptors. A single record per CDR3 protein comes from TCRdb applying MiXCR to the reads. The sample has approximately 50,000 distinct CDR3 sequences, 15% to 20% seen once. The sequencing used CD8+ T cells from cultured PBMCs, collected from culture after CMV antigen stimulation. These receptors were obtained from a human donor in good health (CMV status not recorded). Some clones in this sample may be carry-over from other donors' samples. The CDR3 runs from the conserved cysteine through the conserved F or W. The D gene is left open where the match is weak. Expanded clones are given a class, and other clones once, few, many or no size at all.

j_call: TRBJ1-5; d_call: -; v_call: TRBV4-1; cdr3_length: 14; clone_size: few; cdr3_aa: CASSQTGPDQPQHF; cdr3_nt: TGCGCCAGCAGCCAAACCGGGCCAGATCAGCCCCAGCATTTT
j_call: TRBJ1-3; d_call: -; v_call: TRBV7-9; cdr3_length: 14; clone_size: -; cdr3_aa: CASSRTGSGNTIYF; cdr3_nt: TGTGCCAGCAGCCGAACAGGCTCTGGAAACACCATATATTTT
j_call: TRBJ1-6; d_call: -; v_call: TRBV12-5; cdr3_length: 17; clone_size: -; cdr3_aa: CASGLVHPGTGGSPLHF; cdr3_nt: TGTGCTAGTGGTTTGGTCCACCCCGGGACCGGGGGATCACCCCTCCACTTT
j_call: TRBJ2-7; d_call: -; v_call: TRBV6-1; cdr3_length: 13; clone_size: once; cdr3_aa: CASSEGRTYEQYF; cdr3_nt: TGTGCCAGCAGTGAAGGGCGAACCTACGAGCAGTACTTC
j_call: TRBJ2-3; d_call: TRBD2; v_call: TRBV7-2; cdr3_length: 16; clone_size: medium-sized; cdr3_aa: CASSPDSGGASDTQYF; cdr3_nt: TGTGCCAGCAGCCCCGATAGCGGGGGGGCCTCAGATACGCAGTATTTT
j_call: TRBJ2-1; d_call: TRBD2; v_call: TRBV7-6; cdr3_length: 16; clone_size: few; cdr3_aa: CASSLARESSYNEQFF; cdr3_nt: TGTGCCAGCAGCTTAGCGCGGGAGAGCTCCTACAATGAGCAGTTCTTC
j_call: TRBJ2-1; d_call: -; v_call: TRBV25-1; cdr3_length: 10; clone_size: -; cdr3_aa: CATARGEQFF; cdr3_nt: TGTGCCACGGCTAGAGGCGAGCAGTTCTTC
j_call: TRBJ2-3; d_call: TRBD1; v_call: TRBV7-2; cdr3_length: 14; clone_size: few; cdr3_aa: CASSPRRGQDTQYF; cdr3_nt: TGTGCCAGCAGCCCACGCAGGGGGCAGGATACGCAGTATTTT
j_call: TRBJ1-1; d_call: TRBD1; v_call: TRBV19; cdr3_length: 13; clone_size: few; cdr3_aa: CASRDRANTEAFF; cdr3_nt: TGTGCCAGTAGGGACAGGGCGAACACTGAAGCTTTCTTT
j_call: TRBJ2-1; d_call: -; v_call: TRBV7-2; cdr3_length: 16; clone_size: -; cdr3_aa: CASSPGTGSSYNEQFF; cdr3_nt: TGTGCCAGCAGCCCGGGGACGGGAAGCTCCTACAATGAGCAGTTCTTC
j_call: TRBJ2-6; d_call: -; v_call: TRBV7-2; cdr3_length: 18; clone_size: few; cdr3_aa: CASRGFRDGDSGANVLTF; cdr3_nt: TGTGCCAGCAGGGGTTTCCGGGACGGTGACTCTGGGGCCAACGTCCTGACTTTC
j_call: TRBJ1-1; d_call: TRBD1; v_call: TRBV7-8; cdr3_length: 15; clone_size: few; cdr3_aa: CASSLVRTGATEAFF; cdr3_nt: TGTGCCAGCAGCTTAGTAAGGACAGGGGCCACTGAAGCTTTCTTT
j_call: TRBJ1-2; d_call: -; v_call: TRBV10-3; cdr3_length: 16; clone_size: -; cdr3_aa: CAISESGTQGNYGYTF; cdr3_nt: TGTGCCATCAGTGAGTCTGGTACCCAGGGAAACTATGGCTACACCTTC
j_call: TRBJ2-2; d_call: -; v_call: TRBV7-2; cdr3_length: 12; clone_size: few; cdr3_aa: CASSPSPGELFF; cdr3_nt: TGTGCCAGCAGCCCCTCGCCCGGGGAGCTGTTTTTT
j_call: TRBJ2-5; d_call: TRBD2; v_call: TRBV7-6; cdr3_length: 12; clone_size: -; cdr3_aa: CASSLGTRTQYF; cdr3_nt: TGTGCCAGCAGCTTAGGGACTAGGACCCAGTACTTC
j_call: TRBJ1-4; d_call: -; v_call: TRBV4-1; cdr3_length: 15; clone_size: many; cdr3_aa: CASSQEGGVNEKLFF; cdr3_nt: TGCGCCAGCAGCCAAGAGGGCGGCGTTAATGAAAAACTGTTTTTT
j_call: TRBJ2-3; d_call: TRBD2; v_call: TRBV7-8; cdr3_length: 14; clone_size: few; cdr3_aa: CASSSSGSPDTQYF; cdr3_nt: TGTGCCAGCAGCTCTAGCGGGTCCCCAGATACGCAGTATTTT
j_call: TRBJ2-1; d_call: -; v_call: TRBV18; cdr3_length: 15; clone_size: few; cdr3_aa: CASSPGGGRYNEQFF; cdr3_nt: TGTGCCAGCTCACCTGGTGGGGGGCGCTACAATGAGCAGTTCTTC
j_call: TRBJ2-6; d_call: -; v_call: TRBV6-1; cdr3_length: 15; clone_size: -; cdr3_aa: CASSERGDGANVLTF; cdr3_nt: TGTGCCAGCAGTGAAAGGGGCGATGGGGCCAACGTCCTGACTTTC
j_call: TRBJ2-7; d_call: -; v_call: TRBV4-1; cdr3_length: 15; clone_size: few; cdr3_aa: CASSQVRTSVYEQYF; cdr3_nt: TGCGCCAGCAGCCAAGTCCGTACATCAGTCTACGAGCAGTACTTC
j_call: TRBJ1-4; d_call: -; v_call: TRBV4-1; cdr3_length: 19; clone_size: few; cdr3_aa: CASSQDEGGWGDFNEKLFF; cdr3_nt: TGCGCCAGCAGCCAAGATGAGGGGGGATGGGGAGATTTCAATGAAAAACTGTTTTTT
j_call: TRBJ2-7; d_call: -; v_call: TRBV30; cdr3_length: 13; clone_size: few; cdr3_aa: CAWSGTDGYEQYF; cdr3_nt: TGTGCCTGGAGTGGGACCGACGGCTACGAGCAGTACTTC
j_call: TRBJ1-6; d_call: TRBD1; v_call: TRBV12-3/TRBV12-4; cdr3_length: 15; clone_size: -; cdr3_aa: CASSLGGTGSSPLHF; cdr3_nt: TGTGCCAGCAGTTTGGGGGGGACAGGGAGTTCACCCCTCCACTTT
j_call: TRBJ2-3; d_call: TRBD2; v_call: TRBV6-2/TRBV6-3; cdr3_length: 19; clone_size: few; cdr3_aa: CASSYSTSGGAYNTDTQYF; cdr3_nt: TGTGCCAGCAGTTACTCGACAAGCGGGGGGGCCTATAACACAGATACGCAGTATTTT
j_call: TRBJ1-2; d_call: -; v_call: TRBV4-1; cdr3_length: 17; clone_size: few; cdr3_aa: CASSQEMRGGMNYGYTF; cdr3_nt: TGCGCCAGCAGCCAAGAGATGAGGGGAGGAATGAACTATGGCTACACCTTC
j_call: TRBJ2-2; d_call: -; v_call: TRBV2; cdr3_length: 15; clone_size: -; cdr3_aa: CASSLDGPNTGELFF; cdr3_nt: TGTGCCAGCAGTCTGGACGGACCTAACACCGGGGAGCTGTTTTTT
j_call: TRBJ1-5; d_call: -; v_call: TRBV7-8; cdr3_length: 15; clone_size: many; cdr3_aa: CASSLAGTINQPQHF; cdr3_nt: TGTGCCAGCAGCTTAGCGGGCACTATAAATCAGCCCCAGCATTTT
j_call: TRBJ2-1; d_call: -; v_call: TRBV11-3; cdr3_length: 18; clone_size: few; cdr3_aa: CASSLAATAQSSYNEQFF; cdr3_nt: TGTGCCAGCAGCCTCGCCGCGACAGCCCAGAGCTCCTACAATGAGCAGTTCTTC
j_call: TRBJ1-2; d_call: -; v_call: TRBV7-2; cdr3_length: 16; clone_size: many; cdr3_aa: CASSSGDRPLHYGYTF; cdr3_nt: TGTGCCAGCAGCTCAGGAGACAGACCGCTTCACTATGGCTACACCTTC
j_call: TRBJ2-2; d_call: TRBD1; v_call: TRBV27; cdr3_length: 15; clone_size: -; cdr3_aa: CASSSRQGSTGELFF; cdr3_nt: TGTGCCAGCAGTTCCCGACAGGGGAGCACCGGGGAGCTGTTTTTT
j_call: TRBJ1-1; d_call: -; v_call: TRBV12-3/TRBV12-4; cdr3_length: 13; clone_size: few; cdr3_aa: CASCPGGFPEAFF; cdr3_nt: TGTGCCAGCTGCCCGGGGGGGTTTCCTGAAGCTTTCTTT
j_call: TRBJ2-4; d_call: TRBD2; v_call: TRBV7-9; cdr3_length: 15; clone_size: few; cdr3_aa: CASSFLRGGKNIQYF; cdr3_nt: TGTGCCAGCAGCTTTTTGCGGGGGGGAAAAAACATTCAGTACTTC
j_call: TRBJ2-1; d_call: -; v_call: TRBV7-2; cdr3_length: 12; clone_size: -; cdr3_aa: CASSYNRDEQFF; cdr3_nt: TGTGCCAGCAGCTACAATCGCGATGAGCAGTTCTTC
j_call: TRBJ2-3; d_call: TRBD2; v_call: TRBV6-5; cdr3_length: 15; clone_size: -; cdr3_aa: CASSLAGGQGDTQYF; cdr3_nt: TGTGCCAGCAGTCTAGCGGGGGGGCAAGGAGATACGCAGTATTTT
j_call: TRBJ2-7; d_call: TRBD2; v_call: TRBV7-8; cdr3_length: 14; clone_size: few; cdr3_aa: CASNPSGGNYEQYF; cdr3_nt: TGTGCCAGCAACCCTAGCGGGGGGAACTACGAGCAGTACTTC
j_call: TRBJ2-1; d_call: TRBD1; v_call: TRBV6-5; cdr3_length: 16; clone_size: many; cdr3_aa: CASSYPRDRGGDEQFF; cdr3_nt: TGTGCCAGCAGTTACCCCCGGGACAGGGGAGGCGATGAGCAGTTCTTC
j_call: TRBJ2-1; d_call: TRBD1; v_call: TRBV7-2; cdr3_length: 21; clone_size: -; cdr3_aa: CASSYGGQGRWYESSYNEQFF; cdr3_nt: TGTGCCAGCAGCTACGGTGGACAGGGAAGGTGGTACGAGAGCTCCTACAATGAGCAGTTCTTC
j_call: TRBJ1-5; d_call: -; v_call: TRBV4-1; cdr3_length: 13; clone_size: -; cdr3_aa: CASSQGLNQPQHF; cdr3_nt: TGCGCCAGCAGCCAAGGGTTGAATCAGCCCCAGCATTTT
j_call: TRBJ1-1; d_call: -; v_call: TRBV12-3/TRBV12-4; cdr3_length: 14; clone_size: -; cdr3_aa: CASSLGGRDTEAFF; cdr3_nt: TGTGCCAGCAGTTTGGGGGGGCGAGACACTGAAGCTTTCTTT
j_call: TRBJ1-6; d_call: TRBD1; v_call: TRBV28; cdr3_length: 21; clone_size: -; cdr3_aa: CASSLMTGGDPSNPYNSPLHF; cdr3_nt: TGTGCCAGCAGTCTAATGACAGGGGGCGATCCATCAAACCCGTATAATTCACCCCTCCACTTT
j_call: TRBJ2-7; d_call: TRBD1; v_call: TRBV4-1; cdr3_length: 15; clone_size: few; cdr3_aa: CASSQVGGIQYEQYF; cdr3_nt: TGCGCCAGCAGCCAAGTAGGGGGCATCCAATACGAGCAGTACTTC
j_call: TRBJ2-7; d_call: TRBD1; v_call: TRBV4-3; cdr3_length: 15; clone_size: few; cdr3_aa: CASSQEGTGDYEQYF; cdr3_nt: TGCGCCAGCAGCCAAGAAGGGACAGGGGATTACGAGCAGTACTTC
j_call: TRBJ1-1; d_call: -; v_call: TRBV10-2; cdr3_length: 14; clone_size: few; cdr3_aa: CASSDRGSRTEAFF; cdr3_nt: TGCGCCAGCAGTGACCGGGGGAGCCGGACTGAAGCTTTCTTT
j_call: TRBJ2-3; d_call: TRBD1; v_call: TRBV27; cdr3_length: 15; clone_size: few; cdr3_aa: CASRDRFKVSDTQYF; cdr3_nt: TGTGCCTCCCGGGACAGGTTCAAGGTCTCAGATACGCAGTATTTT
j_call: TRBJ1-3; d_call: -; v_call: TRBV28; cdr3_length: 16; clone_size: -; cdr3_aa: CASSPKDGVSGNTIYF; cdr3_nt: TGTGCCAGCAGTCCCAAGGACGGGGTCTCTGGAAACACCATATATTTT
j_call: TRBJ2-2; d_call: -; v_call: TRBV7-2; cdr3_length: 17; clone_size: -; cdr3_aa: CASSLGGGSDPHRELFF; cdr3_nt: TGTGCCAGCAGCTTAGGGGGGGGCAGCGATCCCCACCGGGAGCTGTTTTTT
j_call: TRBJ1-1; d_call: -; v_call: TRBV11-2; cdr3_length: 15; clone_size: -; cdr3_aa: CASSTAGPGITEAFF; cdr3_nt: TGTGCCAGCAGCACAGCCGGGCCCGGCATTACTGAAGCTTTCTTT
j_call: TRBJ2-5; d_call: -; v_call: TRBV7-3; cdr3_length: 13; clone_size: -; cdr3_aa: CASSLGGPETQYF; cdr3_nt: TGTGCCAGCAGCTTAGGTGGTCCGGAGACCCAGTACTTC
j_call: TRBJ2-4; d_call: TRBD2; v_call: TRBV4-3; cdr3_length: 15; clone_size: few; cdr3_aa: CASSQEWSGGNIQYF; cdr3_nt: TGCGCCAGCAGCCAAGAGTGGAGCGGGGGAAACATTCAGTACTTC
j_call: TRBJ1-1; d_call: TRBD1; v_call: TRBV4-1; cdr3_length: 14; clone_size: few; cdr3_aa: CASSHQGADTEAFF; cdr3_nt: TGCGCCAGCAGCCACCAGGGGGCGGACACTGAAGCTTTCTTT